The sequence of this T cell receptor beta chain was determined in a study of ipilimumab plus nivolumab after autologous stem cell transplantation. Trimming cost V 5 bases and J 1 base; bases outside gene matches: 6. In germline, CDR1 is MDHEN, CDR2 SYDVKM. The CDR3 loop spans 15 amino acids. Generated by immunoSEQ multiplex PCR, the TCRdb table keeps only in-frame clones and is missing some. The sample lists roughly 20,000 clones, 75% to 85% occurring once. Sequenced here: PBMCs, sampled in a trial of ipilimumab plus nivolumab as post-transplant consolidation. This chain joins TRBV28 and TRBJ1-1; 8 bases fit TRBD1. The sequence was collected from a male donor with diffuse large B-cell lymphoma. CDR3 nucleotides: TGTGCCAGCAGTGGTCCCGGGACAGGGAACACTGAAGCTTTCTTT. Translated: CASSGPGTGNTEAFF.